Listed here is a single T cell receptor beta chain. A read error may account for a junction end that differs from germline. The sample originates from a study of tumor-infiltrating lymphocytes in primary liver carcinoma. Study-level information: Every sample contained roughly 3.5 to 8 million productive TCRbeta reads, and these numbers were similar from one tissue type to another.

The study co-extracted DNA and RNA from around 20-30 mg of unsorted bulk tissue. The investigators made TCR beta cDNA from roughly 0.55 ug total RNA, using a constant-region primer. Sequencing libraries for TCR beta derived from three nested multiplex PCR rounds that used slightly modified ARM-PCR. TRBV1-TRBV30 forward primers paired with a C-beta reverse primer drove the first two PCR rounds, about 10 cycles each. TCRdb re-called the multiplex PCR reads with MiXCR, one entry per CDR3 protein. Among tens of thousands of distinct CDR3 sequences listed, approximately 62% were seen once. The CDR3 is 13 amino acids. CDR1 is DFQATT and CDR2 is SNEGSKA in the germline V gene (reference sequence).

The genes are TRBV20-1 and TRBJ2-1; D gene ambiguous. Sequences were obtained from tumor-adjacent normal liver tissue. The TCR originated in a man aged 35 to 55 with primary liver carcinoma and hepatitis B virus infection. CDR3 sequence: CSARDHTLPEQCF. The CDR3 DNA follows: TGCAGTGCTAGAGATCACACCCTGCCCGAGCAGTGCTTC.